The entry below describes one TCR beta chain. Its target is unknown. These data come from a study of cytomegalovirus exposure and HLA in healthy donors. Repertoires were generated with immunoSEQ multiplex PCR, while TCRdb's copy carries only in-frame clones and drops some. The sample contains a few hundred thousand clones, 88% of which appear only once. Findings of the study overall: First-cohort TCR clusters tended to co-occur in the 95 to 150 validation repertoires, a later analysis found.

CDR1 and CDR2 (germline): SGHRS, YFSETQ. The CDR3 length is 16 residues. J gave up 5 bases and V 3 bases, and 8 bases lay outside the gene matches. The chain combines TRBV5-1 with TRBJ2-5; 12 nucleotides agree with TRBD1. The sequencing input was PBMCs. The clonotype comes from a man aged 25 to 40 in good health and CMV-seronegative. The CDR3 DNA reads as TGCGCCAGCAGCTCACCGGGACAGGGGGCCACCGAGACCCAGTACTTC. It specifies CASSSPGQGATETQYF.